These T cell receptor beta chains were read from a single sample in a study of T-cell reconstitution after alpha-beta-depleted transplantation in children. One entry per CDR3 protein results from TCRdb running MiXCR on the PCR reads. The table lists 75,000 to 90,000 distinct CDR3 sequences, 13% to 15% of them singletons. The sequencing used PBMCs, mostly from graft donor cells, collected 180 days after TCRalphabeta/CD19-depleted stem cell transplant. The receptors come from a male patient under 10 years old who had a stem cell transplant for acute lymphoblastic leukemia, so the T cells may come from the graft donor. Both conserved end residues are part of each CDR3. A D gene is named only where the DNA matches it firmly. Part of the rows lack a size; the others show once, few, many or a class for expanded clones.

. . TRBJ1-3 TRBV6-5 TGTGCCAGCAGTTATAATCTCTGGGGTGCGTCTGGAAACACCATATATTTT CASSYNLWGASGNTIYF
. . TRBJ2-7 TRBV4-3 TGCGCCAGCAGCCAAGATATCGGGGGCCCAGAATCGTACGAGCAGTACTTC CASSQDIGGPESYEQYF
. once TRBJ2-5 TRBV20-1 TGCAGTGCCCAACAGGGATGGGAGACCCAGTACTTC CSAQQGWETQYF
. few TRBJ1-6 TRBV7-9 TGTGCCAGCAGCTTAAACCCCCTCCACTTT CASSLNPLHF
TRBD2 few TRBJ2-5 TRBV20-1 TGCAGTGCTAGTAAAAGCGGGAGGGGGGAGACCCAGTACTTC CSASKSGRGETQYF
. few TRBJ2-3 TRBV5-4 TGTGCCAGCAGCCAGAGGGGGGATACGCAGTATTTT CASSQRGDTQYF
. . TRBJ2-1 TRBV20-1 TGCAGTGCTAGCGGGAGTTACAATGAGCAGTTCTTC CSASGSYNEQFF
. . TRBJ1-2 TRBV4-1 TGCGCCAGCAGCCCAATAAGGGTGGGGTGGCAGCGGGGCTACACCTTC CASSPIRVGWQRGYTF
TRBD1 . TRBJ1-1 TRBV7-2 TGTGCCAGCAGCTTCCGGACAGGGGGGAACACTGAAGCTTTCTTT CASSFRTGGNTEAFF
TRBD2 . TRBJ2-1 TRBV18 TGTGCCAGCTGCCAGACTAGCGGGAAGGGTCGGAATGAGCAGTTCTTC CASCQTSGKGRNEQFF